The entry below gives a single T cell receptor beta chain sequence along with its context. Data came from immunoSEQ multiplex PCR; TCRdb stores just in-frame clones and leaves some out. The sample records about 32,000 clones, roughly four fifths being singletons. This specimen belongs to a study of preoperative IRX-2 immunotherapy in early breast cancer. Treatment given: preoperative locoregional IRX-2 cytokine immunotherapy. This phase Ib study tested locoregional IRX-2 cytokine immunotherapy given before surgery. This CDR3 spans 12 amino acids. Germline V gene lookup returns CDR1 SQVTM and CDR2 ANQGSEA. V was pared by 8 bases and J by 10 bases, with 4 bases of the junction left unmatched.

The clonotype was recovered from a human donor with breast cancer. Here the sequenced sample was lymph node tissue, taken from a patient treated with IRX-2 immunotherapy. The gene calls are TRBV29-1 and TRBJ2-1; 14 bases align to TRBD2. The CDR3 region is CSLGLAGVEQFF. The CDR3 bases are TGCAGCCTGGGACTAGCGGGAGTAGAGCAGTTCTTC.